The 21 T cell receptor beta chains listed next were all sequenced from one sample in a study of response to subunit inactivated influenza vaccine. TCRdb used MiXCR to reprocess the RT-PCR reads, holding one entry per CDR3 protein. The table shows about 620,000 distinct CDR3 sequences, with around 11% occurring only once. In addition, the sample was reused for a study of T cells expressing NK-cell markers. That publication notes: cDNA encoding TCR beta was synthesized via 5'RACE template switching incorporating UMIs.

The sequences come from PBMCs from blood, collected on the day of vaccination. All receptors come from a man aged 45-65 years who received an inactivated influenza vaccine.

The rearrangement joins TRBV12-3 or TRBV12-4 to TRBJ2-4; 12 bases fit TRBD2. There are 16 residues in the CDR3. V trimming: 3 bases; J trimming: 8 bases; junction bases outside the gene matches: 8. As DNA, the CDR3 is TGTGCCAGCAGTTTCTCTAGCGGGGGGGTTTTGGACATTCAGTACTTC. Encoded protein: CASSFSSGGVLDIQYF.

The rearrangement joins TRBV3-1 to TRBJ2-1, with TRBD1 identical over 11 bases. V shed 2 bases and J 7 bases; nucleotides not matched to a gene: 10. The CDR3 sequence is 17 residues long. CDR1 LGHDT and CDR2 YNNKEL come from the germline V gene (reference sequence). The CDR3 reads CASSQLLGQGARNEQFF. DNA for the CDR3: TGTGCCAGCAGCCAATTGCTCGGACAGGGGGCGCGGAATGAGCAGTTCTTC.

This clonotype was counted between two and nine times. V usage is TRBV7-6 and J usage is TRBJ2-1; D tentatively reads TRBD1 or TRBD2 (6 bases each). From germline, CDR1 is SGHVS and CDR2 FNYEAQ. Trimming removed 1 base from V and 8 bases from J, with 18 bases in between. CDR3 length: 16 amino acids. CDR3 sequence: CASSLDLTTRGDEQFF. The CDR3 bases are TGTGCCAGCAGCTTAGATTTAACTACAAGGGGGGATGAGCAGTTCTTC.

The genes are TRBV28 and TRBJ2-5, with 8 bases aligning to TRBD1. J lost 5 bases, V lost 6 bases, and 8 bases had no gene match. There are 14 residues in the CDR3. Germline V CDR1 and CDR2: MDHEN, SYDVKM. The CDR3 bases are TGTGCCAGCAGCTGGACCAGGGGGCGGGAGACCCAGTACTTC. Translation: CASSWTRGRETQYF.

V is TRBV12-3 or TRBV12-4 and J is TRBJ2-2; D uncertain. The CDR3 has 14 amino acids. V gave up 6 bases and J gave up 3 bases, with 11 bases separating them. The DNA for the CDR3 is TGTGCCAGCAGGCTAGGGTTTTACACCGGGGAGCTGTTTTTT. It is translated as CASRLGFYTGELFF.

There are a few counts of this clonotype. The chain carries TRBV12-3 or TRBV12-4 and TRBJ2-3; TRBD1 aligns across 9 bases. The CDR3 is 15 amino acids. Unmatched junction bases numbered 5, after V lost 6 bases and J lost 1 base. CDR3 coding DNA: TGTGCCAGCAGCGGGACAGGGCCTGGCACAGATACGCAGTATTTT. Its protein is CASSGTGPGTDTQYF.

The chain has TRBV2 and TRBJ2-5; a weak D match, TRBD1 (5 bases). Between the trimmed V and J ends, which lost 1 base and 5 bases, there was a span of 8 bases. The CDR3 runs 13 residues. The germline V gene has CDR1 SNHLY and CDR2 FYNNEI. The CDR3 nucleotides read TGTGCCAGCAGTGAAGGGGGCGAGGAGACCCAGTACTTC. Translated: CASSEGGEETQYF.

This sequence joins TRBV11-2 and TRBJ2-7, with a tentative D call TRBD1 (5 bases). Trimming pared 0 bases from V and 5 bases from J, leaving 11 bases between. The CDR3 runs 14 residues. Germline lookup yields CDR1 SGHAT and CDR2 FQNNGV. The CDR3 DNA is TGTGCCAGCAGCTTAGATCAGGGCTCGAACGAGCAGTACTTC. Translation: CASSLDQGSNEQYF.

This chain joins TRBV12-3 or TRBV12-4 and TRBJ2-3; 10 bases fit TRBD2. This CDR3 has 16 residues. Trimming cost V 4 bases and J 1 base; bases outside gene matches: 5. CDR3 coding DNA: TGTGCCAGCAGTTCAAGCGGGACTAGCGGCACAGATACGCAGTATTTT. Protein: CASSSSGTSGTDTQYF.

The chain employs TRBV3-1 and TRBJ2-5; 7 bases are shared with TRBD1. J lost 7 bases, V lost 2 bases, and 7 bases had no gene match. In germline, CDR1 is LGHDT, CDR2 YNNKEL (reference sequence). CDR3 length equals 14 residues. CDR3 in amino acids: CASSQKWDSGTQYF. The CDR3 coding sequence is TGTGCCAGCAGCCAAAAATGGGACAGTGGGACCCAGTACTTC.

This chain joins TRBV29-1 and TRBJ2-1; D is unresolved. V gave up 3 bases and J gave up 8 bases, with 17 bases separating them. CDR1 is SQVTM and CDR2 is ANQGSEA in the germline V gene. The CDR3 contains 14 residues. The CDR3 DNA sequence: TGCAGCGTTGAGGTGGGTTCGGTTTACCATGAGCAGTTCTTC. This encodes CSVEVGSVYHEQFF.

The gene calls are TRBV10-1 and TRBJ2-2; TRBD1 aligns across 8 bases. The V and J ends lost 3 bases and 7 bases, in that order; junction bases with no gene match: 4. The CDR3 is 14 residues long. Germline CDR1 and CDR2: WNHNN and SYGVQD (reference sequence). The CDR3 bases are TGCGCCAGCAGTGAAAGGACAGGGAACGGGGAGCTGTTTTTT. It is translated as CASSERTGNGELFF.

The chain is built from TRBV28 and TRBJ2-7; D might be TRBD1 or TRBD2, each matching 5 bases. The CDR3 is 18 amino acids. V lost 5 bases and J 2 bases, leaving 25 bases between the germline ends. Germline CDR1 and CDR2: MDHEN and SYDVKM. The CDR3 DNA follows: TGTGCCAGCAGTCAACTCCCTGGACTGGCCAGGGTCCCCTACGAGCAGTACTTC. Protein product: CASSQLPGLARVPYEQYF.

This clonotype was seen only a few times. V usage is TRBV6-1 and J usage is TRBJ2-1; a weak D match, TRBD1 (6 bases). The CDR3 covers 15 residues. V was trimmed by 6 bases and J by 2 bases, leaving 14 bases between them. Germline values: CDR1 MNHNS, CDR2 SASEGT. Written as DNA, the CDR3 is TGTGCCAGCAGCCCCAGTACAGGGACCTACAATGAGCAGTTCTTC. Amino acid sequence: CASSPSTGTYNEQFF.

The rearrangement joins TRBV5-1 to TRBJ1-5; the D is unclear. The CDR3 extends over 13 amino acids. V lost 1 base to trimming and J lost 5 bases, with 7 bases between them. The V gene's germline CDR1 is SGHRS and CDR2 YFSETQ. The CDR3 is CASSLSVDQPQHF. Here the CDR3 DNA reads TGCGCCAGCAGCTTGTCGGTGGATCAGCCCCAGCATTTT. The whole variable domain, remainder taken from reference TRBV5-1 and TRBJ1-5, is KAGVTQTPRYLIKTRGQQVTLSCSPISGHRSVSWYQQTPGQGLQFLFEYFSETQRNKGNFPGRFSGRQFSNSRSEMNVSTLELGDSALYLCASSLSVDQPQHFGDGTRLSIL.

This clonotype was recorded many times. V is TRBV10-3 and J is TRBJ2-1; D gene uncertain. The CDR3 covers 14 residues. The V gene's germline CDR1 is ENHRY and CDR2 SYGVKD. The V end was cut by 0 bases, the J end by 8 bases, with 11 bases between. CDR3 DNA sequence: TGTGCCATCAGTGAGTCTCTGAGTGGGGATGAGCAGTTCTTC. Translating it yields CAISESLSGDEQFF.

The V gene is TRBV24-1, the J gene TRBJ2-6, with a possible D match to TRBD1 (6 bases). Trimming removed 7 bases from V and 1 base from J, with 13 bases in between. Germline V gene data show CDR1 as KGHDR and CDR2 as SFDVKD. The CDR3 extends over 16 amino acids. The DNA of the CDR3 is TGTGCCACCAGCGCAAATACAGGGTCTGGGGCCAACGTCCTGACTTTC. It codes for CATSANTGSGANVLTF.

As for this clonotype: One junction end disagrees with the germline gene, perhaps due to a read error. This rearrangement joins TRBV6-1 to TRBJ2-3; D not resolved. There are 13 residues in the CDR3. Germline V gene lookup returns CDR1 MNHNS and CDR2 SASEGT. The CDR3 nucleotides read TGTGCCACCAGTACACCTCTGGCAGATACGCAGTATTTT. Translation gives CATSTPLADTQYF.

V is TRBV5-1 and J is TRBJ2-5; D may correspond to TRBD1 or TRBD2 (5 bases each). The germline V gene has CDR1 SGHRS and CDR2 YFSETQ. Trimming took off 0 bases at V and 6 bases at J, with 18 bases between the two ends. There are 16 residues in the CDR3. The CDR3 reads CASSLGWGSSVQTQYF. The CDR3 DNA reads TGCGCCAGCAGCTTGGGTTGGGGGTCCTCAGTTCAGACCCAGTACTTC.

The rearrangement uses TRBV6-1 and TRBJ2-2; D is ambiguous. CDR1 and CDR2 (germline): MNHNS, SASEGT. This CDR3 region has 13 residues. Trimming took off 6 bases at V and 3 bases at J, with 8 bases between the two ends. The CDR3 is CASSQTYTGELFF. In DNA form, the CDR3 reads TGTGCCAGCAGCCAAACGTACACCGGGGAGCTGTTTTTT.

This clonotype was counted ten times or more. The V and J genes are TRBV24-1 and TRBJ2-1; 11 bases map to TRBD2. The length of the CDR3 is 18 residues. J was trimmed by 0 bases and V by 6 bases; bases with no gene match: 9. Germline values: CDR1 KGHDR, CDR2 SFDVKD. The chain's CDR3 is CATSTIKLAGDSYNEQFF. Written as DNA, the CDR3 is TGTGCCACCAGTACGATTAAACTAGCGGGGGACTCCTACAATGAGCAGTTCTTC.